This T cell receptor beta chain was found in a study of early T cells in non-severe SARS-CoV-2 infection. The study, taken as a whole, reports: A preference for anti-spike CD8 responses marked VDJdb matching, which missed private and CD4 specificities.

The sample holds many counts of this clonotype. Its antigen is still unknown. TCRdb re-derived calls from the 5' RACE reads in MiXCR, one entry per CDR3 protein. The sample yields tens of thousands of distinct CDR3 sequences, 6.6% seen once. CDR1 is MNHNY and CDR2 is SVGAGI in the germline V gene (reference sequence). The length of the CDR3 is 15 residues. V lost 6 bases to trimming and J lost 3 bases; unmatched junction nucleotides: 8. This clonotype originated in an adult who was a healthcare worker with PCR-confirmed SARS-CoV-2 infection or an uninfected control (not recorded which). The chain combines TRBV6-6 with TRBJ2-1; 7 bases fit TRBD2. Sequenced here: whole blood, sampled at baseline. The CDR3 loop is CASSYGDYLYNEQFF. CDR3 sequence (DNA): TGTGCCAGCAGCTACGGGGACTATCTCTACAATGAGCAGTTCTTC.